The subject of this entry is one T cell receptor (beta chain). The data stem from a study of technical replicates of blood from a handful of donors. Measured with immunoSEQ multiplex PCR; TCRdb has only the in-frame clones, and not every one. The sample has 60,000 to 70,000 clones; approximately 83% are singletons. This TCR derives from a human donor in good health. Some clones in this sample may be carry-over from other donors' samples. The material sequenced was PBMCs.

In DNA, the CDR3 is TGTGCCAGCTCACCACAGGGGGTAGAGACCCAGTACTTC. It is translated as CASSPQGVETQYF. The V gene is TRBV18, the J gene TRBJ2-5, with D possibly being TRBD1 (6 bases). CDR1 is KGHSH, CDR2 LQKENI, per germline. Between the trimmed V and J ends, which lost 1 base and 4 bases, there was a span of 7 bases. The CDR3 runs 13 residues. Variable domain in full (rest from reference TRBV18 and TRBJ2-5): NAGVMQNPRHLVRRRGQEARLRCSPMKGHSHVYWYRQLPEEGLKFMVYLQKENIIDESGMPKERFSAEFPKEGPSILRIQQVVRGDSAAYFCASSPQGVETQYFGPGTRLLVL.